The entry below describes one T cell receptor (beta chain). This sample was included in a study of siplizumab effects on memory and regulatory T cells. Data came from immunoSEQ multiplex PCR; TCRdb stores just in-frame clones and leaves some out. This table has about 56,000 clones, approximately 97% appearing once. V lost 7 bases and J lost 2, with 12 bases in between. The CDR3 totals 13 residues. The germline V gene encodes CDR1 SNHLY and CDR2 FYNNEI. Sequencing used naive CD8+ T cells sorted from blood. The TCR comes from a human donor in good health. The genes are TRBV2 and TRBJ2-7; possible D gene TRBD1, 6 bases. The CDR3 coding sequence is TGTGCCAGCACCCGGACAGTAACCTACGAGCAGTACTTC. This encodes CASTRTVTYEQYF. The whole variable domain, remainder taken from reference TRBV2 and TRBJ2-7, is EPEVTQTPSHQVTQMGQEVILRCVPISNHLYFYWYRQILGQKVEFLVSFYNNEISEKSEIFDDQFSVERPDGSNFTLKIRSTKLEDSAMYFCASTRTVTYEQYFGPGTRLTVT.